Here is one TCR beta chain with its context. Its antigen is not known. This sample was included in a study of T cells in Graves' hyperthyroidism and ophthalmopathy. General study findings and limits: A 13 V-J model separated ophthalmopathy from stable hyperthyroidism.

The V gene lost 4 bases and the J gene lost 1 base, with 15 bases spanning the gap. Germline V gives CDR1 SGHTS, CDR2 YDEGEE. CDR3 length: 15 amino acids. Amplification of TCR beta CDR3 regions was performed using RNA transcripts as template. With the HTBI primer set, the TCR CDR3 went through a first round of RT-PCR. Each CDR3 protein gets one entry after TCRdb re-called the multiplex PCR reads with MiXCR. This table has about 560,000 distinct CDR3 sequences, 16% appearing once. V gene TRBV5-8 combines with J gene TRBJ2-7; maybe TRBD2 (5 bases). Sequencing input: blood. The source is a woman aged 18 to 35 with Graves' hyperthyroidism. The CDR3 DNA sequence: TGTGCCAGCAGCCAAATGGCCGGGGAATCCTACGAGCAGTACTTC. It specifies CASSQMAGESYEQYF. Filled out from reference TRBV5-8 and TRBJ2-7, the complete variable domain reads EAGVTQSPTHLIKTRGQQATLRCSPISGHTSVYWYQQALGLGLQFLLWYDEGEERNRGNFPPRFSGRQFPNYSSELNVNALELEDSALYLCASSQMAGESYEQYFGPGTRLTVT.